Included here is one TCR beta chain sequence, with context. Antigen unknown. Constant-segment primers and 5'RACE yielded cDNA libraries for TCR alpha and TCR beta, each carrying sample barcodes and UMIs. From the 5' RACE reads, TCRdb called clonotypes with MiXCR, one entry per CDR3 protein. The sample consists of 140,000 to 150,000 distinct CDR3 sequences, 20% to 25% of them appearing once. These data belong to a study of T-cell memory formation after mild COVID-19. Trimming left V 4 bases short and J 6 bases short, with 13 bases between. The CDR3 consists of 14 residues. Germline lookup yields CDR1 LGHDT and CDR2 YNNKEL (reference sequence). Study-level findings and limits: Unconfirmed was the SARS-CoV-2 specificity of second-wave clones that peaked on day 37. Within pre-infection memory, some responding clones were found, suggesting cross-reactive memory joined.

The TCR originated in an adult woman who had mild COVID-19 (a few samples of this study predate the infection). Cell type and time point are not known. The sequenced sample was PBMCs or a T cell subset sorted from them (not recorded which). The chain combines TRBV3-1 with TRBJ2-4; unclear D gene. CDR3 in amino acids: CASSPRRRLNIQYF. DNA of the CDR3: TGTGCCAGCAGCCCGAGACGGAGATTAAACATTCAGTACTTC.